This TCR beta chain was recorded in a study of long-term antiretroviral therapy in people with HIV. Study at large: Some samples came about a decade before the 2015 immediate-ART recommendation, and these were the earliest. Findings of the study overall: Whichever time point was examined, clones expanded before ART dominated the repertoire.

Sequencing relied on immunoSEQ assay v3.0, run at survey level. Assay used: immunoSEQ multiplex PCR; TCRdb lists only in-frame clones, some missing. The sample carries around 21,000 clones, roughly 82% recorded once. Trimming cost V 4 bases and J 7 bases; bases outside gene matches: 4. There are 14 residues in the CDR3. CDR1 and CDR2 from the germline V gene are SNHLY and FYNNEI. It was in the United States that all participants with HIV were treated. Samples held about 0.85-11 million cryopreserved PBMC before DNA extraction. Concerning this clone itself: Antigen: not known.

This clonotype was sampled from a man aged 25 to 45 with HIV. This sequence joins TRBV2 and TRBJ1-4; 9 bases map to TRBD1. The material sequenced was unsorted PBMCs, taken roughly 6.1 years after starting antiretroviral therapy. The CDR3 region has the DNA TGTGCCAGCAGTGGGGGACAGGGTCGTGAAAAACTGTTTTTT. The encoded protein is CASSGGQGREKLFF.